These 18 T cell receptor beta chains were sequenced from one sample in a study of cytomegalovirus exposure and HLA in healthy donors. PCR used 60 Vbeta primers and 13 Jbeta primers. Using immunoSEQ multiplex PCR, the repertoire was profiled, and TCRdb retains in-frame clones only, with some absent. Of 84,000 or so clones listed, 70% to 85% were seen once; the top ten hold 2.4%. The sequenced material came from PBMCs. The receptors originated from a woman between 45 and 60 years old in good health and CMV-seronegative.

This CDR3 is CASSQAQNSPLHF. The CDR3 DNA sequence: TGCGCCAGCAGCCAAGCACAGAATTCACCCCTCCACTTT. The chain is built from TRBV5-1 and TRBJ1-6; D is uncertain. Trimming cost V 4 bases and J 7 bases, with 9 bases left between them. The germline gives CDR1 SGHRS, CDR2 YFSETQ. There are 13 residues in the CDR3.

This rearrangement joins TRBV9 to TRBJ2-2, with TRBD2 matching 7 bases. Germline V gene lookup returns CDR1 SGDLS and CDR2 YYNGEE. The CDR3 has 16 amino acids. Trimming took 4 bases from V and 1 from J; bases not matched to a gene: 7. The CDR3 loop reads CASSSGTLLNTGELFF. The CDR3 DNA reads as TGTGCCAGCAGCAGCGGGACTTTGCTGAACACCGGGGAGCTGTTTTTT.

The chain has TRBV11-2 and TRBJ1-2, with D possibly matching TRBD1 (5 bases). The CDR3 is 13 amino acids. Trimming shortened V by 5 bases and J by 7 bases, and 14 bases separated the two germline ends. Germline assignment: CDR1 SGHAT and CDR2 FQNNGV. CDR3 residues: CASSPDRVSGYTF. The CDR3 DNA reads as TGTGCCAGCAGCCCTGACAGAGTTAGTGGCTACACCTTC.

The chain joins TRBV4-1 to TRBJ2-3; TRBD2 matches at 11 bases. Germline V gene data show CDR1 as MGHRA and CDR2 as YSYEKL. V dropped 7 bases and J dropped 3; count of bases not matched to a gene: 9. The CDR3 loop spans 16 amino acids. CDR3 protein: CASKRLAGPQTDTQYF. CDR3 nucleotide sequence: TGCGCCAGCAAGCGACTAGCGGGACCCCAGACAGATACGCAGTATTTT.

The chain links TRBV27 to TRBJ2-5; TRBD2 aligns across 9 bases. The germline CDR1 and CDR2 sequences are MNHEY and SMNVEV (reference sequence). The CDR3 has 17 amino acids. V lost 4 bases, J lost 9 bases, and 18 bases stayed unmatched. CDR3 nucleotide sequence: TGTGCCAGCAGTTGGTTGGGAGCGGGGGGTTTCCTGGGGGCCCAGTACTTC. Translating gives CASSWLGAGGFLGAQYF.

The J gene is TRBJ1-4, the V gene TRBV28; D gene unclear. Germline V gene sequence: CDR1 MDHEN, CDR2 SYDVKM. V was trimmed by 3 bases and J by 7 bases, leaving 9 bases between them. CDR3 length equals 13 residues. The CDR3 DNA is TGTGCCAGCAGTTTGACGGGTGTTGAAAAACTGTTTTTT. It translates to CASSLTGVEKLFF.

The chain is built from TRBV14 and TRBJ2-1; TRBD1 matches 7 bases. In germline, CDR1 is SGHDN, CDR2 FVKESK. This CDR3 spans 16 amino acids. V shed 2 bases, J shed 0 bases, and the junction held 4 bases outside the gene matches. CDR3 DNA: TGTGCCAGCAGCCAAACCGGGACAGACTCCTACAATGAGCAGTTCTTC. The encoded protein is CASSQTGTDSYNEQFF.

The V gene is TRBV6-5, the J gene TRBJ1-2, with a tentative D call TRBD1 (5 bases). The CDR3 has 13 residues. Germline loops: CDR1 MNHEY, CDR2 SVGAGI. V shed 0 bases and J shed 6 bases, with 8 bases lying between them. The CDR3 loop reads CASSYSVRDGYTF. The CDR3 DNA follows: TGTGCCAGCAGTTACTCGGTCAGGGATGGCTACACCTTC.

The chain is built from TRBV4-1 and TRBJ2-3; 11 bases match TRBD2. CDR3 length equals 16 residues. The germline V gene encodes CDR1 MGHRA and CDR2 YSYEKL. Losses at the gene ends were 3 bases for V and 4 bases for J; bases not matched to a gene: 6. The CDR3 is CASSQVLTSGADTQYF. CDR3 DNA: TGCGCCAGCAGCCAGGTGTTGACTAGCGGGGCAGATACGCAGTATTTT.

This clone has a handful of counts. This rearrangement joins TRBV28 to TRBJ2-2; a possible D gene is TRBD2 (6 bases). Germline CDR1 reads MDHEN; CDR2 reads SYDVKM. The CDR3 totals 13 residues. V lost 4 bases, J lost 6 bases, and 9 bases lay in between. CDR3 in amino acids: CASSSPGAGELFF. The CDR3 coding sequence is TGTGCCAGCAGTTCCCCGGGGGCCGGGGAGCTGTTTTTT.

This clone has just a few counts. This chain connects TRBV6-1 to TRBJ2-2, with D possibly matching TRBD2 (5 bases). The CDR3 has 17 residues. CDR1 is MNHNS, CDR2 SASEGT, per germline. V was clipped by 0 bases and J by 3 bases, with 14 bases between them. The chain's CDR3 is CASSEARFSGYTGELFF. DNA for the CDR3: TGTGCCAGCAGTGAAGCCAGGTTCTCGGGGTACACCGGGGAGCTGTTTTTT.

This chain links TRBV7-9 with TRBJ1-1; D is unclear. Trimming left V 5 bases short and J 0 bases short, with 13 bases between. The length of the CDR3 is 15 residues. CDR1 is SEHNR, CDR2 FQNEAQ, per germline (reference sequence). CDR3 sequence reads: CASSIREQLNTEAFF. In DNA form, the CDR3 reads TGTGCCAGCAGCATCCGGGAACAGCTGAACACTGAAGCTTTCTTT.

This clone occurred once. This chain links TRBV28 with TRBJ2-7, with 11 nucleotides matching TRBD2. CDR1 and CDR2 from the germline V gene are MDHEN and SYDVKM. V was pared by 1 base and J by 3 bases, with 2 bases of the junction left unmatched. The CDR3 covers 15 residues. For the CDR3, the DNA is TGTGCCAGCAGTTTATCCCTAGCGGGAGGCTACGAGCAGTACTTC. It specifies CASSLSLAGGYEQYF.

The chain carries TRBV6-1 and TRBJ1-1, with D possibly TRBD1 on 6 matching bases. The CDR3 contains 15 residues. Germline assignment: CDR1 MNHNS and CDR2 SASEGT. V gave up 5 bases and J gave up 4 bases, with 17 bases separating them. The CDR3 reads CASSPTFLGGTEAFF. The CDR3 nucleotides are TGTGCCAGCAGTCCGACATTCCTAGGGGGCACTGAAGCTTTCTTT.

This chain joins TRBV7-2 and TRBJ1-6; D uncertain. The V and J ends lost 1 base and 1 base respectively, with 11 bases between them. This CDR3 comprises 17 residues. Germline assignment: CDR1 SGHTA and CDR2 FQGNSA. CDR3 region: CASSLGADSSYNSPLHF. DNA for the CDR3: TGTGCCAGCAGCTTAGGTGCAGACTCATCCTATAATTCACCCCTCCACTTT. Supplemented by reference TRBV7-2 and TRBJ1-6, the full variable domain reads GAGVSQSPSNKVTEKGKDVELRCDPISGHTALYWYRQSLGQGLEFLIYFQGNSAPDKSGLPSDRFSAERTGGSVSTLTIQRTQQEDSAVYLCASSLGADSSYNSPLHFGNGTRLTVT.

The chain employs TRBV5-4 and TRBJ1-2; D ambiguous. Trimming cost V 4 bases and J 3 bases, with 16 bases left between them. The CDR3 contains 15 residues. The V gene's germline CDR1 is SGHNT and CDR2 YYREEE (reference sequence). This chain's CDR3 is CASSPKLRVDYGYTF. CDR3 coding DNA: TGTGCCAGCAGCCCAAAGCTGAGGGTCGACTATGGCTACACCTTC.

This sequence joins TRBV19 and TRBJ2-2; 13 nucleotides match TRBD2. Germline CDR1 and CDR2: LNHDA and SQIVND (reference sequence). V shed 3 bases and J 5 bases; nucleotides not matched to a gene: 9. The length of the CDR3 is 18 residues. The CDR3 sequence is CASSIRTSGSWGTGELFF. Written as DNA, the CDR3 is TGTGCCAGTAGTATTAGGACTAGCGGGAGTTGGGGGACCGGGGAGCTGTTTTTT. Variable domain in full (rest from reference TRBV19 and TRBJ2-2): DGGITQSPKYLFRKEGQNVTLSCEQNLNHDAMYWYRQDPGQGLRLIYYSQIVNDFQKGDIAEGYSVSREKKESFPLTVTSAQKNPTAFYLCASSIRTSGSWGTGELFFGEGSRLTVL.

This clone was picked up one time. CDR3 DNA sequence: TGTGCCAGCAGCGGTGGGGACAGTTTAGGAACCGGGGAGCTGTTTTTT. This translates into CASSGGDSLGTGELFF. The rearrangement uses TRBV9 and TRBJ2-2, with 7 bases that match TRBD1. The CDR3 is 16 residues long. J gave up 5 bases and V 3 bases, and 10 bases lay outside the gene matches. Germline V gene sequence: CDR1 SGDLS, CDR2 YYNGEE.